This T cell receptor beta chain was recorded in a study of CD8 T cells in Susac syndrome. Details on this clonotype: Its cognate antigen is unknown.

After extraction with the RNeasy kit, roughly 0.45 to 1 ug of the RNA was reverse transcribed using random hexamers. It was immunoSEQ multiplex PCR that amplified TCR beta CDR3 across 54 Vbeta and 13 Jbeta. TCRdb passed the immunoSEQ multiplex PCR reads through MiXCR, listing each CDR3 protein once. The sample yields 120,000 or so distinct CDR3 sequences, about 93% seen once. Study-wide results and caveats: Expansion of Susac CD8+ clones peaked in TEMRA cells and in active patients.

V dropped 2 bases and J dropped 3 bases, with 11 bases sitting between them. Germline CDR1 and CDR2: PRHDT and FYEKMQ (reference sequence). CDR3 length equals 14 residues. Sequencing targeted TCR beta in T cells from blood (CD8+ and CD4+). Isolation of CD8+ and CD4+ T cells was performed negatively, whereas enrichment of TEMRA cells was done by FACS. The sequenced sample was CD8+ T cells from PBMCs. This chain connects TRBV13 to TRBJ2-7; the D is unclear. The source of this sequence is a human donor with Susac syndrome. CDR3 in amino acids: CASSLNIQNYEQYF. In DNA, the CDR3 is TGTGCCAGCAGCTTAAATATACAGAACTACGAGCAGTACTTC.